This note documents a single T cell receptor (beta chain) sequence. Its antigen is still unknown. The sample is drawn from a study of Ad26.COV2.S vaccination and SARS-CoV-2 variants. Study-wide findings and caveats: Vaccine recipients had higher spike-specific TCR breadth than placebo recipients.

Treatment described: approximately 18 received Ad26.COV2.S at low or high dose, single or two shots; about five received placebo; per-sample allocation not given. All samples were drawn on day 63, counting from the first vaccine or placebo injection. An adult of 18-55 years in Boston served as donor. The assay was immunoSEQ multiplex PCR, and TCRdb's table has in-frame clones only and misses some. The sample holds about 350,000 clones, roughly 89% seen once. The germline CDR1 and CDR2 sequences are LNHDA and SQIVND (reference sequence). V was trimmed by 4 bases and J by 5 bases, leaving 12 bases between them. The CDR3 length is 13 residues.

Sequencing was performed on peripheral blood, taken in a trial of Ad26.COV2.S vaccine versus placebo. This rearrangement joins TRBV19 to TRBJ2-7, with D possibly being TRBD1 or TRBD2 (5 bases each). The source is a person between 18 and 65 years old who received the Ad26.COV2.S COVID-19 vaccine or a placebo. The CDR3 DNA reads as TGTGCCAGTAGTACCCTCTTGGGGGACGAGCAGTACTTC. Protein: CASSTLLGDEQYF.